These T cell receptor beta chains were read from a single sample in a study of blood T cell repertoires in COVID-19. The repertoire was sequenced with immunoSEQ multiplex PCR; TCRdb's copy has only in-frame clones and lacks some. Of approximately 260,000 clones listed, around 90% are singletons. Sequencing used peripheral blood. These receptor sequences come from a woman aged 70-85 years with COVID-19, enrolled during active disease. CDR3s include the opening cysteine and the closing phenylalanine or tryptophan. D genes are given only for firm matches. Not all rows give a size; the values are once, few, many and, for expanded clones, a class.

TRBJ1-5	-	TRBV2	-	CASRKDSYSNQPQHF	TGTGCCAGCAGGAAGGACAGCTATAGCAATCAGCCCCAGCATTTT
TRBJ2-4	-	TRBV29-1	TRBD2	CSVRNPSGRAQFVKNIQYF	TGCAGCGTTCGGAACCCAAGCGGGAGGGCCCAGTTTGTCAAAAACATTCAGTACTTC
TRBJ2-7	-	TRBV9	TRBD2	CASSLHPGGEQYF	TGTGCCAGCAGCCTCCACCCGGGGGGCGAGCAGTACTTC
TRBJ1-1	-	TRBV12-3/TRBV12-4	-	CASSLSETEAFF	TGTGCCAGCAGTTTATCTGAGACTGAAGCTTTCTTT
TRBJ1-5	-	TRBV28	TRBD1	CASSSPDRGSYSNQPQHF	TGTGCCAGCAGTTCCCCTGACAGGGGGTCGTATAGCAATCAGCCCCAGCATTTT
TRBJ1-2	-	TRBV12-5	-	CASAPDMNYGYTF	TGTGCTAGTGCCCCGGACATGAACTATGGCTACACCTTC
TRBJ1-3	-	TRBV6-5	TRBD1	CASSYSQGVSKF	TGTGCCAGCAGTTACTCTCAGGGGGTATCGAAATTT
TRBJ1-2	-	TRBV2	-	CASRAQGRGYTF	TGTGCCAGCAGAGCACAGGGCAGGGGCTACACCTTC
TRBJ2-7	-	TRBV11-1	TRBD1	CASSHDRGTYEQYF	TGTGCCAGCAGTCACGACAGGGGAACCTACGAGCAGTACTTC
TRBJ2-7	-	TRBV11-1	TRBD1	CASSQGQGSYEQYF	TGTGCCAGCAGCCAGGGACAGGGATCCTACGAGCAGTACTTC
TRBJ1-4	-	TRBV28	-	CAIAGAGEKLFF	TGTGCCATCGCAGGGGCCGGTGAAAAACTGTTTTTT
TRBJ1-1	-	TRBV5-4	-	CASSLGLPGDTEAFF	TGTGCCAGCAGCCTCGGACTCCCAGGGGACACTGAAGCTTTCTTT
TRBJ2-7	-	TRBV7-9	-	CASATTPSERSSYEQYF	TGTGCCAGCGCAACCACCCCTAGCGAAAGAAGCTCCTACGAGCAGTACTTC
TRBJ1-2	-	TRBV24-1	TRBD1	CATSDYNRGVFGYTF	TGTGCCACCAGTGATTATAACAGGGGAGTTTTTGGCTACACCTTC
TRBJ2-7	-	TRBV11-3	-	CASSFHLSAPGSYEQYF	TGTGCCAGCAGCTTCCACCTTTCAGCCCCGGGCTCCTACGAGCAGTACTTC
TRBJ2-7	-	TRBV6-2/TRBV6-3	-	CASSKSRLQQYF	TGTGCCAGCAGTAAATCAAGACTCCAGCAGTACTTC
TRBJ2-7	-	TRBV5-5	TRBD1	CASSLEGQFYEQYF	TGTGCCAGCAGCTTGGAGGGACAGTTTTACGAGCAGTACTTC
TRBJ1-3	-	TRBV5-1	-	CASSFTGPAGGNTIYF	TGCGCCAGCAGCTTCACCGGCCCAGCGGGAGGAAACACCATATATTTT
TRBJ2-7	-	TRBV20-1	-	CSASARASYEQYF	TGCAGTGCTAGTGCCAGGGCGTCCTACGAGCAGTACTTC
TRBJ1-3	-	TRBV25-1	-	CASSEWGGPLSGNTIYF	TGTGCCAGCAGTGAATGGGGGGGACCGCTCTCTGGAAACACCATATATTTT
TRBJ1-5	-	TRBV13	-	CASNKGGSGQPQHF	TGTGCCAGCAACAAGGGGGGGTCGGGCCAGCCCCAGCATTTT
TRBJ2-1	-	TRBV27	TRBD2	CASSFGTSGKVEQFF	TGTGCCAGCAGTTTCGGGACTAGCGGGAAGGTTGAGCAGTTCTTC
TRBJ2-3	-	TRBV6-5	TRBD1	CASSYTQGAQRYF	TGTGCCAGCAGTTACACACAGGGGGCGCAGAGGTATTTT
TRBJ2-7	-	TRBV5-1	TRBD2	CASSLASGGYEQYF	TGCGCCAGCAGCTTGGCCAGCGGGGGGTACGAGCAGTACTTC
TRBJ2-7	-	TRBV7-2	TRBD1	CASSPQTGIHEQYF	TGTGCCAGCAGCCCCCAGACAGGGATCCACGAGCAGTACTTC
TRBJ1-2	-	TRBV23-1	-	CASSTPNYGYTF	TGCGCCAGCAGTACACCCAACTATGGCTACACCTTC
TRBJ1-1	-	TRBV7-8	-	CASSLGLAMNTEAFF	TGTGCCAGCAGCTTAGGTTTAGCGATGAACACTGAAGCTTTCTTT
TRBJ2-1	-	TRBV7-2	-	CASSLRALTEQFF	TGTGCCAGCAGCTTACGAGCCCTTACTGAGCAGTTCTTC
TRBJ2-7	-	TRBV5-1	TRBD2	CASSFTSGRAEQYF	TGCGCCAGCAGCTTTACTAGCGGGAGAGCCGAGCAGTACTTC
TRBJ2-1	once	TRBV19	TRBD2	CASSRTSGSSYNEQFF	TGTGCCAGTAGTCGGACTAGCGGGAGCTCCTACAATGAGCAGTTCTTC
TRBJ1-2	once	TRBV19	-	CASSMSTGMPNYGYTF	TGTGCCAGTAGTATGTCTACAGGGATGCCTAACTATGGCTACACCTTC
TRBJ1-2	-	TRBV19	TRBD1	CASMGQGYFGYTF	TGTGCCAGTATGGGACAGGGGTATTTTGGCTACACCTTC
TRBJ2-7	-	TRBV24-1	TRBD1	CATSDSRDSQISYEQYF	TGTGCCACCAGTGACAGCCGGGACAGTCAAATCTCCTACGAGCAGTACTTC